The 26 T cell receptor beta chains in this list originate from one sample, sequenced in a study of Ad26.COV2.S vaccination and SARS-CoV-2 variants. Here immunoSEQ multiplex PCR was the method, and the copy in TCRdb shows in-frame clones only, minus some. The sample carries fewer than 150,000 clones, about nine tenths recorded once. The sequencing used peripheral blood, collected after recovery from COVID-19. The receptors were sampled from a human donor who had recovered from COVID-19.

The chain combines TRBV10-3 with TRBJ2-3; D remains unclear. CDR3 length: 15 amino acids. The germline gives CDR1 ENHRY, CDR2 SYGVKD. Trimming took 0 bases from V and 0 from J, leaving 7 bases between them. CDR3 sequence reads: CAISESSESTDTQYF. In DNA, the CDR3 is TGTGCCATCAGTGAGTCGAGCGAGAGCACAGATACGCAGTATTTT.

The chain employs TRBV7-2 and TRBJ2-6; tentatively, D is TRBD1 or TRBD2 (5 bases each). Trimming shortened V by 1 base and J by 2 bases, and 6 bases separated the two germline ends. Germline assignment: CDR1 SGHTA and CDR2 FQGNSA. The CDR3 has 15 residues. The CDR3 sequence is CASSLGGTGANVLTF. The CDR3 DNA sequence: TGTGCCAGCAGCTTAGGGGGGACTGGGGCCAACGTCCTGACTTTC.

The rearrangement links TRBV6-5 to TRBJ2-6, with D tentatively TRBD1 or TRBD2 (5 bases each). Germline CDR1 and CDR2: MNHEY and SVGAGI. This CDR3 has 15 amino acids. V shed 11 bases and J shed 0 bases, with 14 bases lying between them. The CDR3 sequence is CAYWDGSSGANVLTF. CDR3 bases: TGTGCCTATTGGGACGGTAGCTCTGGGGCCAACGTCCTGACTTTC.

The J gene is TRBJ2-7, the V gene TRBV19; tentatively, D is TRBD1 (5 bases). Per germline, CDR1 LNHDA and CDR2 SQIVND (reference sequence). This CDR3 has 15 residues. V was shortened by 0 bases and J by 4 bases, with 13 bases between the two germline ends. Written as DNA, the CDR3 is TGTGCCAGTAGTATAGACGACAGAGGTCCTTACGAGCAGTACTTC. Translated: CASSIDDRGPYEQYF.

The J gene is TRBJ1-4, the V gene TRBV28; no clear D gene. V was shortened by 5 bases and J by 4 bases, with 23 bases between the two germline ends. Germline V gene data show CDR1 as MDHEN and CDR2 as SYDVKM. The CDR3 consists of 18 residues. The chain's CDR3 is CASSPRGVAHIGNEKLFF. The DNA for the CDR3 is TGTGCCAGCAGTCCCCGGGGAGTGGCCCACATAGGTAATGAAAAACTGTTTTTT.

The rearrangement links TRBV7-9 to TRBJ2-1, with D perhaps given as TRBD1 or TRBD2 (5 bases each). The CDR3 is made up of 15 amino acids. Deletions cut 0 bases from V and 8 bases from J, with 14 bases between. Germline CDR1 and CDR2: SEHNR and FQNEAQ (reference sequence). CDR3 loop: CASSLAEGRGYEQFF. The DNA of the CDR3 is TGTGCCAGCAGCTTAGCAGAGGGACGGGGCTATGAGCAGTTCTTC.

The CDR3 protein is CASSPLTGTALNVLTF. As DNA, the CDR3 is TGTGCCAGCTCACCGCTCACCGGGACAGCACTCAACGTCCTGACTTTC. V and J are TRBV18 and TRBJ2-6; 7 nucleotides agree with TRBD1. The V gene's germline CDR1 is KGHSH and CDR2 LQKENI. The V segment lost 3 bases and the J segment 9 bases; nucleotides outside the gene matches: 11. This CDR3 is 16 amino acids long. The complete variable domain, with remaining parts taken from reference TRBV18 and TRBJ2-6, reads NAGVMQNPRHLVRRRGQEARLRCSPMKGHSHVYWYRQLPEEGLKFMVYLQKENIIDESGMPKERFSAEFPKEGPSILRIQQVVRGDSAAYFCASSPLTGTALNVLTFGAGSRLTVL.

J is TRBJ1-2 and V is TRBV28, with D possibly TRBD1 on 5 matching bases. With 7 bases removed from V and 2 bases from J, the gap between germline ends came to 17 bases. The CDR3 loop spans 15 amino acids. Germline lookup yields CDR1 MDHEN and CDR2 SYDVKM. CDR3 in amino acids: CASTSGSGRNYGYTF. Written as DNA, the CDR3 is TGTGCCAGCACATCAGGGAGCGGACGGAACTATGGCTACACCTTC.

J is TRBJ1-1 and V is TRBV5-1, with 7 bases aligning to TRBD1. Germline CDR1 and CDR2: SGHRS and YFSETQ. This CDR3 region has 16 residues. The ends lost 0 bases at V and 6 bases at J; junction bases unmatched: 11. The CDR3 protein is CASSLVPSGGEAEAFF. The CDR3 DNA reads TGCGCCAGCAGCTTGGTACCCTCAGGGGGGGAGGCTGAAGCTTTCTTT.

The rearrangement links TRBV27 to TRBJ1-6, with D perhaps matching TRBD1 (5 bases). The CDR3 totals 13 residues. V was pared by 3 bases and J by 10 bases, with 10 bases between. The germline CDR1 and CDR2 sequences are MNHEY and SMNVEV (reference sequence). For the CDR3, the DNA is TGTGCCAGCAGTTTCTCAGGGAACTCACCCCTCCACTTT. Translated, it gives CASSFSGNSPLHF.

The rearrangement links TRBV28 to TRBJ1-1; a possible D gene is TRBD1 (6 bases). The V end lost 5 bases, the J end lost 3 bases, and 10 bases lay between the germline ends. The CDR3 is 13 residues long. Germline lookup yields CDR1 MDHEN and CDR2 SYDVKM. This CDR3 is CASSERGYTEAFF. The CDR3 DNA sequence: TGTGCCAGCAGTGAGAGGGGGTACACTGAAGCTTTCTTT.

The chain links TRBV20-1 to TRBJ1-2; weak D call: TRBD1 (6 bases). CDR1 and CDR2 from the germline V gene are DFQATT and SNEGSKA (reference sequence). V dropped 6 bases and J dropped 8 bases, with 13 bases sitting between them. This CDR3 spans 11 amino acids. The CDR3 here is CSAHREYGYTF. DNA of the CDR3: TGCAGTGCCCACAGGGAATACGGCTACACCTTC.

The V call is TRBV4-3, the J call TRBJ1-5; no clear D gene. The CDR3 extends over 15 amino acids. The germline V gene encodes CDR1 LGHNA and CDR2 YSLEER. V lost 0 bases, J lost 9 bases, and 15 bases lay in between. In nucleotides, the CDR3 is TGCGCCAGCAGCCAAGATAATTTGCCGTCGAGGCCCCAGCATTTT. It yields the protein CASSQDNLPSRPQHF.

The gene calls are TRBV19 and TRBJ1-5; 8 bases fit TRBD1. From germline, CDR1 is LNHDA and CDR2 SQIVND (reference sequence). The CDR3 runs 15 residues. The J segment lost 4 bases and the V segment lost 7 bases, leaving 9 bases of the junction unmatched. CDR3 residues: CASNPRQGLNQPQHF. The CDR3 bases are TGTGCCAGTAACCCTCGACAGGGGTTGAATCAGCCCCAGCATTTT.

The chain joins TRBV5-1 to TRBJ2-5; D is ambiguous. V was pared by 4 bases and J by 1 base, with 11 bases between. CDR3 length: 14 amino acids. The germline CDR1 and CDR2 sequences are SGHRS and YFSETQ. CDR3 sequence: CASSIPGPQETQYF. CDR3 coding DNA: TGCGCCAGCAGCATACCAGGTCCCCAAGAGACCCAGTACTTC.

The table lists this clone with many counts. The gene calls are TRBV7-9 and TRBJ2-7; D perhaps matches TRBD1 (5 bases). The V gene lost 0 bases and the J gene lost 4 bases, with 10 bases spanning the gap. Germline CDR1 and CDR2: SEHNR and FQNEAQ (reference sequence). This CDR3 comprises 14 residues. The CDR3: CASSLAGLGYEQYF. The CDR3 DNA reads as TGTGCCAGCAGCTTAGCGGGGCTGGGATACGAGCAGTACTTC.

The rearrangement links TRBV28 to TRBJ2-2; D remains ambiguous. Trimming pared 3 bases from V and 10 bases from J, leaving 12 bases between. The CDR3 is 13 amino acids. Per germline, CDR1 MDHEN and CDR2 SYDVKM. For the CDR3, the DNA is TGTGCCAGCAGTTTGGGCACTACAGAGGAGCTGTTTTTT. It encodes CASSLGTTEELFF.

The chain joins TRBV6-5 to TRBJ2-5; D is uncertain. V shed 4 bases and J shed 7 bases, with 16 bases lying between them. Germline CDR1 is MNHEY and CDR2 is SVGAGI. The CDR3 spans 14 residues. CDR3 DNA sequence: TGTGCCAGCAGTTGTGTTGTCCCCCCTAGGACCCAGTACTTC. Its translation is CASSCVVPPRTQYF.

The CDR3 region has the DNA TGTGCCAGCAGTCAACAGGATTATTCCCGTCAGCCCCAGCATTTT. Protein sequence: CASSQQDYSRQPQHF. V usage is TRBV2 and J usage is TRBJ1-5; weak D call: TRBD1 (5 bases). Per the germline V gene, CDR1 is SNHLY and CDR2 is FYNNEI. Trimming removed 5 bases from V and 6 bases from J, with 17 bases in between. The CDR3 loop spans 15 amino acids.

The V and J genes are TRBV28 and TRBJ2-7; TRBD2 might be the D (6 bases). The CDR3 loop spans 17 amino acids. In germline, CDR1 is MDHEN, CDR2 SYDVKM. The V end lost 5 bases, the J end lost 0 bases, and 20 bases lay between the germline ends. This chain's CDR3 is CASSQTSFGFDSYEQYF. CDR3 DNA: TGTGCCAGCAGTCAGACTAGTTTTGGTTTCGACTCCTACGAGCAGTACTTC.

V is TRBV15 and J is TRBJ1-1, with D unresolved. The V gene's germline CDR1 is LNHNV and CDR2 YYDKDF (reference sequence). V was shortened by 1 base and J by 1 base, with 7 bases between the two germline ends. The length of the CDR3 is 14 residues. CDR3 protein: CATSRAFGNTEAFF. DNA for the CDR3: TGTGCCACCAGCAGAGCATTCGGGAACACTGAAGCTTTCTTT.

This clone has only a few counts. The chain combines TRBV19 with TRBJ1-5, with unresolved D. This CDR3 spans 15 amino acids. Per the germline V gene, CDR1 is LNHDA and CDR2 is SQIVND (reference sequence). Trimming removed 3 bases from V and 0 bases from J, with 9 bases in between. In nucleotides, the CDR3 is TGTGCCAGTAGTATCATCTTTTATAGCAATCAGCCCCAGCATTTT. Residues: CASSIIFYSNQPQHF.

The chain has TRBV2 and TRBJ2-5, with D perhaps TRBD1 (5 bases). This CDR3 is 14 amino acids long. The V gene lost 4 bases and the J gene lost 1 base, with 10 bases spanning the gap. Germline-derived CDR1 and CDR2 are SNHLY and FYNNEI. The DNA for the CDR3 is TGTGCCAGCAGTGTCCCGGACACCCAAGAGACCCAGTACTTC. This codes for CASSVPDTQETQYF.

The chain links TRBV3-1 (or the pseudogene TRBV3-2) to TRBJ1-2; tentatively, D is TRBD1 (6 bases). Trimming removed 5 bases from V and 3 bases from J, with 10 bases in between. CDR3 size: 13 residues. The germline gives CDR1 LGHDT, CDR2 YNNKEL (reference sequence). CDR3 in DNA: TGTGCCAGCAGCGGGGGGGCGCACTATGGCTACACCTTC. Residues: CASSGGAHYGYTF.

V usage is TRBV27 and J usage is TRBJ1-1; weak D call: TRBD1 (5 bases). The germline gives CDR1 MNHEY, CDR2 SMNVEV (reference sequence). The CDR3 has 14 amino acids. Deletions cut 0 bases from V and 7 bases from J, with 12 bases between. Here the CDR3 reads CASSLSGAGFEAFF. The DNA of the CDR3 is TGTGCCAGCAGTTTATCAGGGGCAGGGTTTGAAGCTTTCTTT.

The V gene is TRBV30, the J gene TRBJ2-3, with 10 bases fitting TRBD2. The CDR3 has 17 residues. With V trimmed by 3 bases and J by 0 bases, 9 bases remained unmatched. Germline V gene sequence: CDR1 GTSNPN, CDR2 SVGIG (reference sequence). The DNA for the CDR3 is TGTGCCTGGAGCGTGGGGCTAGCGGGGGCTAGCACAGATACGCAGTATTTT. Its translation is CAWSVGLAGASTDTQYF.